One sample yielded the 5 T cell receptor beta chains listed below, sequenced in a study of T cells in Graves' hyperthyroidism and ophthalmopathy (dated by TCRdb to the late 2010s). The library was built by means of multiplex PCR. Sequencing took place on an Illumina HiSeq 2000. TCR beta CDR3 regions were amplified from RNA transcripts. The TCR CDR3 was subjected to a first round of RT-PCR using the HTBI primer set and the Qiagen OneStep RT-PCR kit. TCRdb's own reprocessing of the public reads used fastp at Q25 and MiXCR and kept productive beta chains. Rows with one shared CDR3 protein collapse into an entry with the most common genes and DNA. The sample data list 300,000 to 400,000 distinct CDR3 sequences, and 15% to 20% of these were observed just once. The ten largest account for 45% to 50% of the sample. Sequencing was carried out using blood. The receptor source for this set is a woman aged 45-60 years with Graves' hyperthyroidism.

This clonotype has more than one count but fewer than ten. The chain recombines TRBV2 with TRBJ2-5; D is ambiguous. The V end lost 4 bases, the J end lost 3 bases, and 6 bases lay between the germline ends. This CDR3 has 12 amino acids. The germline CDR1 and CDR2 sequences are SNHLY and FYNNEI. CDR3 protein: CASSVLEETQYF. The CDR3 DNA is TGTGCCAGCAGTGTCTTGGAAGAGACCCAGTACTTC.

The V call is TRBV20-1, the J call TRBJ2-1; 10 nucleotides match TRBD2. The V gene's germline CDR1 is DFQATT and CDR2 SNEGSKA (reference sequence). V shed 5 bases, J shed 5 bases, and the junction held 6 bases outside the gene matches. This CDR3 has 14 residues. For the CDR3, the DNA is TGCAGTGCTGTCAGCGGGAGGGCCAACAATGAGCAGTTCTTC. This sequence encodes CSAVSGRANNEQFF.

This clonotype has at least ten counts. The chain combines TRBV3-1 with TRBJ1-5, with D hard to call. The CDR3 covers 14 residues. CDR1 and CDR2 (germline): LGHDT, YNNKEL (reference sequence). Between the trimmed V and J ends, which lost 0 bases and 5 bases, there was a span of 8 bases. The CDR3 reads CASSQDQDHQPQHF. In DNA, the CDR3 is TGTGCCAGCAGCCAAGACCAGGATCATCAGCCCCAGCATTTT.

The chain uses TRBV28 and TRBJ1-1; 8 bases fit TRBD1. The CDR3 covers 14 residues. Germline V lookup: CDR1 MDHEN, CDR2 SYDVKM. The trim removed 6 bases at V and 3 bases at J, leaving 6 bases unmatched. Here the CDR3 DNA reads TGTGCCAGCAGGGGGAACAGGGGGTACACTGAAGCTTTCTTT. It specifies CASRGNRGYTEAFF. Filled out from reference TRBV28 and TRBJ1-1, the complete variable domain reads DVKVTQSSRYLVKRTGEKVFLECVQDMDHENMFWYRQDPGLGLRLIYFSYDVKMKEKGDIPEGYSVSREKKERFSLILESASTNQTSMYLCASRGNRGYTEAFFGQGTRLTVV.

As to this clonotype: Possible read error: a much larger clone is one base away. The chain employs TRBV30 and TRBJ2-1; unclear D gene. CDR1 and CDR2 from the germline V gene are GTSNPN and SVGIG (reference sequence). The CDR3 runs 12 residues. The CDR3: CAWSGVYNEQLF. The CDR3 region has the DNA TGTGCCTGGAGTGGCGTATACAATGAGCAGCTCTTC.